The T cell receptor (beta chain) under discussion was sequenced for a study of control samples from healthy donors and cancer patients. The table came from immunoSEQ multiplex PCR; TCRdb's copy has only in-frame clones and leaves some out. This table has about 100,000 clones, about 82% appearing once. The CDR3 contains 13 residues. Germline CDR1 MGHDK, CDR2 SYGVNS. Trimming took off 3 bases at V and 3 bases at J, with 8 bases between the two ends. The material sequenced was blood. The V gene is TRBV25-1, the J gene TRBJ1-1; TRBD1 might be the D (5 bases). This receptor was identified in a man aged 30 to 39 in good health. The CDR3 spells CASSETAYTEAFF. Here the CDR3 DNA reads TGTGCCAGCAGTGAGACAGCCTACACTGAAGCTTTCTTT.